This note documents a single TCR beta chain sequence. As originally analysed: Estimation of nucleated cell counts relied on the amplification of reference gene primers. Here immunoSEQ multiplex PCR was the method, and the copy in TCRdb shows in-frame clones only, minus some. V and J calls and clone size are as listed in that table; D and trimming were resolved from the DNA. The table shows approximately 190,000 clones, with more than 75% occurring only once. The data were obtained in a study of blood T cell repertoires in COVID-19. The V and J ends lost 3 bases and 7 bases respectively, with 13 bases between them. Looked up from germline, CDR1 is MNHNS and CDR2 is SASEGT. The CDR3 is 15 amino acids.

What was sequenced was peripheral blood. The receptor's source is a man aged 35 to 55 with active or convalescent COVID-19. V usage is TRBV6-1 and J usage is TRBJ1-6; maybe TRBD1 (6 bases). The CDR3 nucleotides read TGTGCCAGCAGTGAGCGGGGGCCGATAAATTCACCCCTCCACTTT. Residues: CASSERGPINSPLHF.